The next 17 T cell receptor beta chains were all read from a single sample in a study of blood T cell repertoires in COVID-19. This table comes from immunoSEQ multiplex PCR, and its TCRdb copy is limited to in-frame clones, with some not included. The sample lists 150,000 or so clones; over 85% were seen once. The sample comprised peripheral blood. These receptor sequences come from a man between 60 and 70 years old with active or convalescent COVID-19.

V gene TRBV4-1 combines with J gene TRBJ1-2; D is perhaps TRBD1 (6 bases). CDR3 length equals 17 residues. With 2 bases removed from V and 5 bases from J, the gap between germline ends came to 21 bases. Germline lookup yields CDR1 MGHRA and CDR2 YSYEKL. The CDR3 loop is CASSQYTRDTEFYGYTF. CDR3 in DNA: TGCGCCAGCAGCCAATATACCCGGGACACGGAATTTTATGGCTACACCTTC.

The chain links TRBV6-6 to TRBJ2-2; tentative D call: TRBD1 (5 bases). V lost 6 bases to trimming and J lost 1 base, with 6 bases between them. Looked up from germline, CDR1 is MNHNY and CDR2 is SVGAGI (reference sequence). The CDR3 is made up of 13 amino acids. CDR3 sequence: CASRRGNTGELFF. In DNA form, the CDR3 reads TGTGCCAGCAGAAGGGGGAACACCGGGGAGCTGTTTTTT.

This clone was recorded once. The V and J genes are TRBV19 and TRBJ1-3, with unresolved D. Germline CDR1 and CDR2: LNHDA and SQIVND (reference sequence). The CDR3 sequence is 16 residues long. Trimming took 6 bases from V and 0 from J, leaving 15 bases between them. The CDR3 spells CASRNPRGSSGNTIYF. The CDR3 nucleotides read TGTGCCAGTAGAAACCCCCGGGGATCCTCTGGAAACACCATATATTTT.

For this clone: Other nucleotide sequences from this sample produce the same CDR3. The rearrangement joins TRBV2 to TRBJ1-2; D is undetermined. The CDR3 is 13 residues long. Germline CDR1 SNHLY, CDR2 FYNNEI. The V gene lost 1 base and the J gene lost 2 bases, with 5 bases spanning the gap. CDR3 region: CASSEDRNYGYTF. CDR3 in DNA: TGTGCCAGCAGTGAAGACAGAAACTATGGCTACACCTTC.

With respect to this clone: One end of the junction varies from germline; a read error may be responsible. The J gene is TRBJ2-1, the V gene TRBV27, with 15 bases identical to TRBD2. Looked up from germline, CDR1 is MNHEY and CDR2 is SMNVEV (reference sequence). The CDR3 is 14 amino acids. The CDR3 protein is CASSLSGLAGGGVF. The CDR3 DNA follows: TGTGCCAGCAGTTTATCGGGACTAGCGGGAGGAGGTGTCTTC.

The rearrangement uses TRBV7-9 and TRBJ1-5, with D perhaps matching TRBD1 (6 bases). V lost 7 bases and J 6 bases, leaving 13 bases between the germline ends. The germline V gene has CDR1 SEHNR and CDR2 FQNEAQ (reference sequence). This CDR3 contains 13 residues. Written as DNA, the CDR3 is TGTGCCAGCACTCAAGAGGGGGTTCAGCCCCAGCATTTT. This encodes CASTQEGVQPQHF.

The rearrangement joins TRBV12-5 to TRBJ1-1, with 7 bases aligning to TRBD1. The length of the CDR3 is 16 residues. CDR1 and CDR2 (germline): LGHNT, FRNRAP. With V trimmed by 2 bases and J by 3 bases, 9 bases remained unmatched. The CDR3 DNA reads TGTGCTAGTGGTTTGACTACAGGGGTAGGGCACACTGAAGCTTTCTTT. It encodes CASGLTTGVGHTEAFF.

CDR3 DNA: TGTGCCAGCAGCTTAGTGTCTAGCGGGCGGGGGCGCGCCGAGCAGTACTTC. Translated, it gives CASSLVSSGRGRAEQYF. The V call is TRBV7-7, the J call TRBJ2-7; 8 bases match TRBD2. Trimming took 1 base from V and 6 from J; bases not matched to a gene: 14. Germline V gives CDR1 SSHAT, CDR2 FNYEAQ (reference sequence). The CDR3 totals 17 residues.

This chain joins TRBV3-1 (or the pseudogene TRBV3-2) and TRBJ1-5; D gene unclear. CDR3 length: 15 residues. Germline-derived CDR1 and CDR2 are LGHDT and YNNKEL (reference sequence). V was pared by 4 bases and J by 2 bases, with 12 bases between. CDR3 in amino acids: CASSRAGGGNQPQHF. The CDR3 nucleotides read TGTGCCAGCAGCCGCGCCGGAGGAGGCAATCAGCCCCAGCATTTT.

The J gene is TRBJ1-2, the V gene TRBV19; 11 bases agree with TRBD1. Germline V CDR1 and CDR2: LNHDA, SQIVND (reference sequence). The CDR3 runs 14 residues. The V segment lost 4 bases and the J segment 4 bases; nucleotides outside the gene matches: 2. The CDR3 sequence is CASSRTGGAYGYTF. The CDR3 DNA reads TGTGCCAGTAGTAGGACAGGGGGCGCCTATGGCTACACCTTC.

The chain links TRBV5-1 to TRBJ1-3; possible D gene TRBD1, 5 bases. The CDR3 runs 15 residues. Germline assignment: CDR1 SGHRS and CDR2 YFSETQ. V lost 0 bases, J lost 5 bases, and 12 bases lay in between. For the CDR3, the DNA is TGCGCCAGCAGCTTGGATTCAGGGTTGAGAAACACCATATATTTT. This gives the protein CASSLDSGLRNTIYF.

The chain uses TRBV6-5 and TRBJ2-5, with D unclear. Trimming left V 5 bases short and J 6 bases short, with 13 bases between. In germline, CDR1 is MNHEY, CDR2 SVGAGI. The CDR3 extends over 13 amino acids. The CDR3 coding sequence is TGTGCCAGCAGTCCCGCTTGGCCGAAGACCCAGTACTTC. Amino acids: CASSPAWPKTQYF.

V is TRBV18 and J is TRBJ2-2; D remains ambiguous. Germline loops: CDR1 KGHSH, CDR2 LQKENI. Trimming took 4 bases from V and 4 from J, leaving 7 bases between them. This CDR3 contains 13 residues. Here the CDR3 reads CASSLASTGELFF. The CDR3 bases are TGTGCCAGCTCACTCGCGTCCACCGGGGAGCTGTTTTTT.

The gene calls are TRBV7-2 and TRBJ1-2; perhaps TRBD1 as D (5 bases). Germline V gives CDR1 SGHTA, CDR2 FQGNSA. The V gene lost 2 bases and the J gene lost 3 bases, with 16 bases spanning the gap. This CDR3 spans 16 amino acids. The CDR3 region has the DNA TGTGCCAGCAGCTTACAGGGAGGGGTCTTGGACTATGGCTACACCTTC. As protein: CASSLQGGVLDYGYTF.

The chain has TRBV5-1 and TRBJ2-3; 10 bases fit TRBD2. The CDR3 runs 15 residues. In germline, CDR1 is SGHRS, CDR2 YFSETQ. V lost 5 bases, J lost 2 bases, and 5 bases stayed unmatched. The CDR3 nucleotides read TGCGCCAGCAGATGGACTAGCGGCTCCACAGATACGCAGTATTTT. It encodes CASRWTSGSTDTQYF. Combining the CDR3 with reference TRBV5-1 and TRBJ2-3 gives the whole variable domain KAGVTQTPRYLIKTRGQQVTLSCSPISGHRSVSWYQQTPGQGLQFLFEYFSETQRNKGNFPGRFSGRQFSNSRSEMNVSTLELGDSALYLCASRWTSGSTDTQYFGPGTRLTVL.

This clone was recorded only once. The V gene is TRBV6-4, the J gene TRBJ1-3; 8 nucleotides align to TRBD1. Germline V gene data show CDR1 as MRHNA and CDR2 as SNTAGT. CDR3 length: 16 residues. J was trimmed by 1 base and V by 4 bases; bases with no gene match: 6. The CDR3 nucleotides are TGTGCCAGCAGTGCCAGTGGACAGGGTTCTGGAAACACCATATATTTT. It specifies CASSASGQGSGNTIYF.

The rearrangement joins TRBV19 to TRBJ1-1; 9 nucleotides agree with TRBD1. The junction had 4 bases not matched to a gene; V was cut back by 5 bases and J by 12 bases. Germline-derived CDR1 and CDR2 are LNHDA and SQIVND (reference sequence). This CDR3 is 11 amino acids long. The DNA for the CDR3 is TGTGCCAGTAGTGGACAGGGGCCTCCTTTCTTT. Translating gives CASSGQGPPFF.